A selection of T cell receptor beta chains follows, all from one sample in a study of cytomegalovirus exposure and HLA in healthy donors. The assay was immunoSEQ multiplex PCR, and TCRdb's table has in-frame clones only and misses some. The sample has some 49,000 clones; 92% are singletons. Sequenced input: PBMCs. These receptors were taken from a man younger than 35 in good health and CMV-seronegative. CDR3s include the opening cysteine and the closing phenylalanine or tryptophan. Fields, in order: D gene, clone size, V gene, J gene, CDR3 DNA, CDR3 protein. A D gene is named only where the DNA matches it firmly. Size values are once, few and many counts, or a class for expanded clones, and some rows have none.

D: TRBD1; size: NA; V: TRBV7-9; J: TRBJ1-4; DNA: TGTGCCAGCAGCTTAATCGGACAGGGCGCAACTAATGAAAAACTGTTTTTT; CDR3: CASSLIGQGATNEKLFF
D: TRBD1; size: NA; V: TRBV7-2; J: TRBJ1-2; DNA: TGTGCCAGCAGCTTAGTCGGGACAGGAAAGAAGGGCTTAGGCTACACCTTC; CDR3: CASSLVGTGKKGLGYTF
D: NA; size: NA; V: TRBV7-9; J: TRBJ2-1; DNA: TGTGCCAGCAGCTTGGAGGTATCTAGCGTCCATGAGCAGTTCTTC; CDR3: CASSLEVSSVHEQFF
D: TRBD1; size: NA; V: TRBV5-4; J: TRBJ2-7; DNA: TGTGCCAGCAGCACCGGGACAGGGTCGGGGGAGCAGTACTTC; CDR3: CASSTGTGSGEQYF
D: TRBD2; size: NA; V: TRBV11-3; J: TRBJ2-1; DNA: TGTGCCAGCAGCTTGGCAGCGGGAGTCGACAATGAGCAGTTCTTC; CDR3: CASSLAAGVDNEQFF
D: NA; size: NA; V: TRBV5-1; J: TRBJ1-2; DNA: TGCGCCAGCAGCTTGGATACAGGGTTTGGCTACACCTTC; CDR3: CASSLDTGFGYTF
D: NA; size: NA; V: TRBV30; J: TRBJ1-2; DNA: TGTGCCTGGAAACTCCTACAGGGTGACTATGGCTACACCTTC; CDR3: CAWKLLQGDYGYTF
D: NA; size: NA; V: TRBV6-5; J: TRBJ2-2; DNA: TGTGCCAGCAGGGCAGCGTCCCACCCCGGGGAGCTGTTTTTT; CDR3: CASRAASHPGELFF
D: TRBD2; size: NA; V: TRBV7-8; J: TRBJ2-1; DNA: TGTGCCAGCAGCTCCCTTAGCGGGGTCTCCTACAATGAGCAGTTCTTC; CDR3: CASSSLSGVSYNEQFF
D: NA; size: NA; V: TRBV28; J: TRBJ2-7; DNA: TGTGCCAGCAGTTCCATCACCTACGAGCAGTACTTC; CDR3: CASSSITYEQYF
D: NA; size: NA; V: TRBV7-2; J: TRBJ2-3; DNA: TGTGCCAGCAGCTTAGGGTACGGGGTAGGCACAGATACGCAGTATTTT; CDR3: CASSLGYGVGTDTQYF
D: NA; size: once; V: TRBV6-5; J: TRBJ2-7; DNA: TGTGCCAGCAGTGAAAAGGGGGACGTATACGAGCAGTACTTC; CDR3: CASSEKGDVYEQYF
D: TRBD1; size: NA; V: TRBV9; J: TRBJ2-3; DNA: TGTGCCAGCAGCGTAGGGGGCAAGTGGGGGACAGGGATACAAACGCAGTATTTT; CDR3: CASSVGGKWGTGIQTQYF
D: NA; size: NA; V: TRBV6-4; J: TRBJ1-1; DNA: TGTGCCAGCAGTGACTCGGGGGGTTTGAACACTGAAGCTTTCTTT; CDR3: CASSDSGGLNTEAFF
D: NA; size: NA; V: TRBV7-2; J: TRBJ1-5; DNA: TGTGCCAGCAGCTTGACGGGTAGCAATCAGCCCCAGCATTTT; CDR3: CASSLTGSNQPQHF
D: NA; size: NA; V: TRBV5-4; J: TRBJ2-5; DNA: TGTGCCAGCAGCTTGACCGGTGGGGGAGGCCAAATGGAGACCCAGTACTTC; CDR3: CASSLTGGGGQMETQYF
D: NA; size: NA; V: TRBV28; J: TRBJ1-1; DNA: TGTGCCAGCAGTTTGCCGGTTATAAGCACTGAAGCTTTCTTT; CDR3: CASSLPVISTEAFF
D: NA; size: NA; V: TRBV7-8; J: TRBJ1-3; DNA: TGTGCCAGCAGCTTAGTACAGGGTGTATCTGGAAACACCATATATTTT; CDR3: CASSLVQGVSGNTIYF
D: TRBD2; size: NA; V: TRBV28; J: TRBJ2-3; DNA: TGTGCCAGCAGTGAGACTAGCGGGGGCACAGATACGCAGTATTTT; CDR3: CASSETSGGTDTQYF
D: TRBD2; size: NA; V: TRBV19; J: TRBJ2-1; DNA: TGTGCCAGTAGGAATCTAGCGGGGAACAATGAGCAGTTCTTC; CDR3: CASRNLAGNNEQFF
D: NA; size: NA; V: TRBV7-9; J: TRBJ1-2; DNA: TGTGCCAGCAGCTTGGATGGGACAACGAACGGCTACACCTTC; CDR3: CASSLDGTTNGYTF
D: NA; size: NA; V: TRBV18; J: TRBJ1-5; DNA: TGTGCCAGCTCACCACAAAGGGGGCCCCAGCATTTT; CDR3: CASSPQRGPQHF
D: TRBD1; size: NA; V: TRBV6-1; J: TRBJ1-2; DNA: TGTGCCAGCAGTTCGGGACAGGCGGGCTATGGCTACACCTTC; CDR3: CASSSGQAGYGYTF
D: NA; size: NA; V: TRBV6-1; J: TRBJ1-3; DNA: TGTGCCAGCCGACGACAGCCTAGCTCTGGAAACACCATATATTTT; CDR3: CASRRQPSSGNTIYF
D: TRBD1; size: NA; V: TRBV19; J: TRBJ2-5; DNA: TGTGCCAGCAGGGGGAACCAAGAGACCCAGTACTTC; CDR3: CASRGNQETQYF
D: TRBD2; size: NA; V: TRBV9; J: TRBJ2-7; DNA: TGTGCCAGCAGCGCCATGGGAAGCGGGAGTTCCTACGAGCAGTACTTC; CDR3: CASSAMGSGSSYEQYF
D: TRBD2; size: NA; V: TRBV5-1; J: TRBJ2-3; DNA: TGCGCCAGCAGCATGAGACTAGCGGGAGCTAGCACAGATACGCAGTATTTT; CDR3: CASSMRLAGASTDTQYF
D: NA; size: NA; V: TRBV29-1; J: TRBJ1-2; DNA: TGCAGCGTTGGCAAAGTGAAAGTGGCAGATATCTATGGCTACACCTTC; CDR3: CSVGKVKVADIYGYTF
D: TRBD2; size: NA; V: TRBV5-1; J: TRBJ2-7; DNA: TGCGCCAGCAGCCGAAAAATCGTAGCGGGGGACGGGTACGAGCAGTACTTC; CDR3: CASSRKIVAGDGYEQYF
D: TRBD2; size: NA; V: TRBV18; J: TRBJ2-7; DNA: TGTGCCAGCTCACACGGAGCTAGCGGGAGGGCCGGCGAGCAGTACTTC; CDR3: CASSHGASGRAGEQYF
D: NA; size: NA; V: TRBV7-2; J: TRBJ2-5; DNA: TGTGCCAGCAGCTTAGGCGGCGGACAAGAGACCCAGTACTTC; CDR3: CASSLGGGQETQYF
D: NA; size: NA; V: TRBV29-1; J: TRBJ2-3; DNA: TGCAGCGTTGAAGGCCCAGGCCGCACAGATACGCAGTATTTT; CDR3: CSVEGPGRTDTQYF
D: TRBD1; size: NA; V: TRBV19; J: TRBJ2-2; DNA: TGTGCCAGTAGGCCGTCTCGACAGGGGAACACCGGGGAGCTGTTTTTT; CDR3: CASRPSRQGNTGELFF
D: NA; size: NA; V: TRBV5-4; J: TRBJ1-4; DNA: TGTGCCAGCAGCTTGCAAGGGCACGGGGTCTGGAATGAAAAACTGTTTTTT; CDR3: CASSLQGHGVWNEKLFF
D: NA; size: NA; V: TRBV6-6; J: TRBJ2-1; DNA: TGTGCCAGCAGCCTGGGTTCAGGTGAGCAGTTCTTC; CDR3: CASSLGSGEQFF
D: TRBD1; size: NA; V: TRBV9; J: TRBJ1-2; DNA: TGTGCCAGCAGCGAGACAGGGGGCAAAGTTGGCTACACCTTC; CDR3: CASSETGGKVGYTF
D: TRBD2; size: NA; V: TRBV15; J: TRBJ2-1; DNA: TGTGCCACCAGCAGACTGCAGAGGGCTCGCGGGAGTGCTGAGCAGTTCTTC; CDR3: CATSRLQRARGSAEQFF
D: NA; size: once; V: TRBV5-4; J: TRBJ1-4; DNA: TGTGCCAGCAGCCAAGGAATTGCAGTTCGGGAACCTAATGAAAAACTGTTTTTT; CDR3: CASSQGIAVREPNEKLFF
D: NA; size: NA; V: TRBV19; J: TRBJ1-1; DNA: TGTGCCAGTAGTATCGGAGACGGATACACTGAAGCTTTCTTT; CDR3: CASSIGDGYTEAFF
D: NA; size: NA; V: TRBV5-4; J: TRBJ2-7; DNA: TGTGCCAGCAGCTTCTATGGTAGGGGCGATTCCTACGAGCAGTACTTC; CDR3: CASSFYGRGDSYEQYF
D: NA; size: NA; V: TRBV27; J: TRBJ2-5; DNA: TGTGCCAACAGTTTCAGTTACGCAGGGGTGACGGGTCACAACACAATCCAAGAGACCCAGTACTTC; CDR3: CANSFSYAGVTGHNTIQETQYF
D: NA; size: NA; V: TRBV4-1; J: TRBJ1-1; DNA: TGCGCCAGCAGCCAAGACGTAGCTCAGTTGGCTTTCTTT; CDR3: CASSQDVAQLAFF
D: TRBD1; size: NA; V: TRBV18; J: TRBJ2-7; DNA: TGTGCCAGCTCACAGCGACAGGGGGCGTTCGAGCAGTACTTC; CDR3: CASSQRQGAFEQYF
D: TRBD1; size: NA; V: TRBV10-1; J: TRBJ2-7; DNA: TGCGCCAGCAGTACAGGGGATGGCGAGCAGTACTTC; CDR3: CASSTGDGEQYF
D: TRBD1; size: NA; V: TRBV5-1; J: TRBJ2-5; DNA: TGCGCCAGCAGCTTGGGACTCCTCTCGGGACAGGGTAGGGAGACCCAGTACTTC; CDR3: CASSLGLLSGQGRETQYF
D: NA; size: NA; V: TRBV11-2; J: TRBJ2-1; DNA: TGTGCCAGCAGCACCCACGATGGCAGGGACAATGAGCAGTTCTTC; CDR3: CASSTHDGRDNEQFF